The 17 T cell receptor beta chains given below trace back to one sample, sequenced in a study of tumor-infiltrating lymphocytes in primary liver carcinoma. Co-extraction yielded RNA and DNA from around 20-30 mg of unsorted bulk tissue. Making TCR beta cDNA involved approximately 480 ng total RNA and a constant-region primer. Sequencing libraries for TCR beta derived from three nested multiplex PCR rounds that used slightly modified ARM-PCR. PCR rounds one and two used TRBV1-TRBV30 forward primers with a C-beta reverse primer for around 9 cycles each. TCRdb re-analysed the multiplex PCR reads in MiXCR, keeping a single row per CDR3 protein. The sample consists of roughly 80,000 distinct CDR3 sequences, 71% of them appearing once. Sample: liver tumor tissue from sampling region 4. Subset defined: tumor region T4, right-lateral pole. The receptors here all came from an older woman with primary liver carcinoma and hepatitis B virus infection.

V gene TRBV29-1 combines with J gene TRBJ2-4; D tentatively fits TRBD1 or TRBD2 (6 bases each). CDR3 length: 14 residues. V dropped 8 bases and J dropped 5 bases, with 19 bases sitting between them. Germline CDR1 SQVTM, CDR2 ANQGSEA. The CDR3 sequence: CSLCRGRGENIQYF. DNA of the CDR3: TGCAGCCTTTGCCGGGGGCGAGGTGAAAACATTCAGTACTTC.

This clonotype has more than one count but fewer than ten. V and J are TRBV19 and TRBJ2-1, with unresolved D. CDR3 length: 13 residues. V dropped 3 bases and J dropped 6 bases, with 9 bases sitting between them. Germline CDR1 is LNHDA and CDR2 is SQIVND (reference sequence). The CDR3 spells CASSMSLFNEQFF. CDR3 sequence (DNA): TGTGCCAGTAGTATGAGTCTATTCAATGAGCAGTTCTTC.

The chain recombines TRBV11-2 with TRBJ2-2; D remains unclear. This CDR3 is built from 15 residues. V was clipped by 5 bases and J by 12 bases, with 22 bases between them. Germline V gene data show CDR1 as SGHAT and CDR2 as FQNNGV. CDR3 amino acids: CASSPPQGPAGKLFF. The CDR3 bases are TGTGCCAGCAGCCCTCCGCAAGGACCGGCTGGGAAGCTGTTTTTT.

The rearrangement uses TRBV29-1 and TRBJ1-2, with TRBD1 identical over 7 bases. Germline V gene data show CDR1 as SQVTM and CDR2 as ANQGSEA. CDR3 length: 18 amino acids. CDR3 in amino acids: CNVELTPGQRPANYGYTF. The CDR3 DNA reads TGCAACGTGGAACTAACCCCGGGACAGAGACCCGCTAACTATGGCTACACCTTC.

As to this clonotype: Being one base from a much bigger clone, this may be a read error. The chain is built from TRBV7-9 and TRBJ2-7; 7 bases align to TRBD1. V lost 6 bases and J lost 1; bases outside the gene matches: 12. CDR1 and CDR2 (germline): SEHNR, FQNEAQ (reference sequence). The CDR3 extends over 16 amino acids. The CDR3 nucleotides read TGTGCCAGCAGTCGGTACAGGGGCGCCGGGTCCTACGAGCAGTACTTC. Translation: CASSRYRGAGSYEQYF.

As for this clonotype: Germline and junction disagree at one end, which may indicate a read error. The J gene is TRBJ1-4, the V gene TRBV28, with a possible D match to TRBD1 (6 bases). Germline V gives CDR1 MDHEN, CDR2 SYDVKM. The CDR3 covers 14 residues. CDR3 sequence: CACRGPQVDEKLFF. CDR3 bases: TGTGCCTGCAGGGGACCCCAGGTGGATGAAAAACTGTTTTTT.

The V gene is TRBV5-1, the J gene TRBJ1-3; 7 bases are shared with TRBD1. The CDR3 spans 17 residues. Trimming cost V 9 bases and J 0 bases; bases outside gene matches: 15. The germline CDR1 and CDR2 sequences are SGHRS and YFSETQ. The CDR3 bases are TGCGCCAACAGTTTGGCAGGGGGAATCAGCTCTGGAAACACCATATATTTT. As protein: CANSLAGGISSGNTIYF.

A word on this clonotype: The junction differs from germline at one of its ends, possibly a read error. The chain couples TRBV30 to TRBJ1-2; D is possibly TRBD1 (6 bases). Germline V gene data show CDR1 as GTSNPN and CDR2 as SVGIG (reference sequence). The CDR3 has 16 residues. CDR3 region: CAWSITQGVRIYGYTF. CDR3 sequence (DNA): TGTGCCTGGAGTATTACACAGGGAGTCCGCATCTATGGCTATACCTTC.

Notes on this clonotype: Relative to the germline gene, one junction end is altered; a read error may explain this. The chain couples TRBV4-2 to TRBJ2-3, with 9 bases identical to TRBD1. Germline V gene lookup returns CDR1 LGHNA and CDR2 YNFKEQ. The CDR3 is made up of 17 amino acids. The CDR3 nucleotides read TGTGCCAGCAGCCAAGAGGGGACAGGGTATCGCACAGATACGCAGTACTTT. Translating gives CASSQEGTGYRTDTQYF.

Note on this clonotype: Germline and junction disagree at one end, which may indicate a read error. This sequence joins TRBV30 and TRBJ2-3; D possibly corresponds to TRBD2 (5 bases). This CDR3 is 15 amino acids long. Looked up from germline, CDR1 is GTSNPN and CDR2 is SVGIG (reference sequence). The CDR3 sequence: CAWTFEGFSTDTRYF. CDR3 in DNA: TGTGCCTGGACCTTCGAGGGATTCTCCACAGATACGCGGTATTTT.

This rearrangement joins TRBV12-3 or TRBV12-4 to TRBJ2-7; 10 nucleotides line up with TRBD1. J was trimmed by 3 bases and V by 5 bases; bases with no gene match: 4. The CDR3 is 14 residues long. The CDR3 nucleotides read TGTGCCAGCAGTAAGAGGACAGGGGGCTACGAGCAGTACTTC. Translation gives CASSKRTGGYEQYF.

About this clonotype itself: A much larger clone sits a single nucleotide away, making a read error possible. The chain is built from TRBV28 and TRBJ2-5; D might be TRBD1 (6 bases). The CDR3 runs to 18 residues. Germline loops: CDR1 MDHEN, CDR2 SYDVKM. V lost 10 bases, J lost 5 bases, and 32 bases lay in between. The CDR3 sequence: CANSGTGPRYVIRETQYF. The CDR3 nucleotides read TGTGCCAACAGCGGAACAGGGCCACGTTATGTTATCCGTGAGACCCAGTACTTC.

In the case of this clonotype: At one boundary the junction diverges from the germline segment, which might be a read error. This chain connects TRBV11-3 to TRBJ2-3; 7 positions agree with TRBD1. CDR3 length equals 18 residues. Germline CDR1 SGHNT, CDR2 YENEEA. The CDR3 DNA reads TGTGCTAGCAGCCAGCGATCCGGGACAGTGACTGGCACAGATACGCAGTATTTT. Protein sequence: CASSQRSGTVTGTDTQYF.

The genes are TRBV28 and TRBJ1-1; the match to TRBD1 covers 7 bases. V lost 8 bases to trimming and J lost 0 bases; unmatched junction nucleotides: 6. Germline lookup yields CDR1 MDHEN and CDR2 SYDVKM. This CDR3 spans 14 amino acids. CDR3 in amino acids: CASDGTDMNTEAFF. The CDR3 coding sequence is TGTGCCAGCGACGGGACAGACATGAACACTGAAGCTTTCTTT.

This clonotype came up once. At one boundary the junction diverges from the germline segment, which might be a read error. The rearrangement joins TRBV12-3 or TRBV12-4 to TRBJ2-7, with 7 bases matching TRBD2. This CDR3 has 12 amino acids. CDR3 DNA sequence: TGTGCCAGCAGCCCGACTAGCTACGAGCAGTGCTTT. Translating it yields CASSPTSYEQCF.

As to this clonotype: Possible read error: a much larger clone is one base away. The gene calls are TRBV6-6 and TRBJ2-1, with D perhaps being TRBD1 or TRBD2 (5 bases each). Germline lookup yields CDR1 MNHNY and CDR2 SVGAGI (reference sequence). The CDR3 totals 14 residues. V was shortened by 9 bases and J by 4 bases, with 16 bases between the two germline ends. CDR3 in amino acids: CARSDGTDYNEQFF. The CDR3 DNA is TGTGCCAGAAGTGATGGGACCGATTACAATGAGCAGTTCTTC.

Notes on this clonotype: A much larger clone is a single base away; this may be a read error. The CDR3 reads CASSIGDENIQYF. Written as DNA, the CDR3 is TGCGCCAGCAGCATTGGGGACGAAAACATTCAGTACTTC. The chain employs TRBV5-1 and TRBJ2-4; the D gene could be TRBD1 or TRBD2 (5 bases each). CDR1 and CDR2 (germline): SGHRS, YFSETQ. V was trimmed by 4 bases and J by 5 bases, leaving 10 bases between them. The CDR3 has 13 amino acids.